This T cell receptor beta chain was found in a study of regulatory T cells in long-lasting Graves disease. The overall study: Persistent cases were those of Graves' disease that involved over 5 years of antithyroid drugs with positive TSH receptor antibodies.

This sample's time point: persistent/refractory GD, antithyroid drugs over 5 years with positive TRAb. Isolated PBMC RNA provided the starting material for the TCR library. Libraries of TCR beta came from iRepertoire HTBI primers plus Arm-PCR of CDR3 regions. Source study methods: Samples revealed approximately 67 TRBV and 15 or so TRBJ segments. TCRdb re-called the multiplex PCR reads through MiXCR, storing one row per CDR3 protein. The V and J calls shown here were made by TCRdb, not taken from the authors' results. The sample holds around 460,000 distinct CDR3 sequences, around a fifth seen once. Study-wide findings and caveats: Persistent Graves' patients had lower TCR diversity than newly diagnosed ones.

This clonotype has more than one count but fewer than ten. Its antigen remains unidentified. The origin of this receptor is a female donor with Graves disease. The source was peripheral blood mononuclear cells (PBMCs), collected when the disease was refractory, from a patient treated with antithyroid drugs.

The CDR3 is CSGRLDLQFF. The DNA of the CDR3 is TGCAGCGGCAGACTGGACTTGCAGTTCTTC. The chain uses TRBV29-1 and TRBJ2-1; a weak D match, TRBD2 (5 bases). Trimming stripped 7 bases from V and 12 bases from J, with 13 bases between. Germline loops: CDR1 SQVTM, CDR2 ANQGSEA. CDR3 length: 10 residues.